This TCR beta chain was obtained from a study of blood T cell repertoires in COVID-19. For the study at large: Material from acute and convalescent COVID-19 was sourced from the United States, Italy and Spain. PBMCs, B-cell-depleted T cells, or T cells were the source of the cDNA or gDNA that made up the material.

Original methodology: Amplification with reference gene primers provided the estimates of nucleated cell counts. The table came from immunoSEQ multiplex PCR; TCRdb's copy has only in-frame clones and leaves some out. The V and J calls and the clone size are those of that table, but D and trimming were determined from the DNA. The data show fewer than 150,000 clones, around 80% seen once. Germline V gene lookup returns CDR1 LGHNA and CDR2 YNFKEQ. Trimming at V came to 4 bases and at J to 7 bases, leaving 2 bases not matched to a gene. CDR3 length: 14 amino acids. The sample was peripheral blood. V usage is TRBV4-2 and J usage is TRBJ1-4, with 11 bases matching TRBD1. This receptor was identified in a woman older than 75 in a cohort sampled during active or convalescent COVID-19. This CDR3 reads CASSPGQGGEKLFF. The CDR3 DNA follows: TGTGCCAGCAGCCCGGGACAGGGGGGTGAAAAACTGTTTTTT.